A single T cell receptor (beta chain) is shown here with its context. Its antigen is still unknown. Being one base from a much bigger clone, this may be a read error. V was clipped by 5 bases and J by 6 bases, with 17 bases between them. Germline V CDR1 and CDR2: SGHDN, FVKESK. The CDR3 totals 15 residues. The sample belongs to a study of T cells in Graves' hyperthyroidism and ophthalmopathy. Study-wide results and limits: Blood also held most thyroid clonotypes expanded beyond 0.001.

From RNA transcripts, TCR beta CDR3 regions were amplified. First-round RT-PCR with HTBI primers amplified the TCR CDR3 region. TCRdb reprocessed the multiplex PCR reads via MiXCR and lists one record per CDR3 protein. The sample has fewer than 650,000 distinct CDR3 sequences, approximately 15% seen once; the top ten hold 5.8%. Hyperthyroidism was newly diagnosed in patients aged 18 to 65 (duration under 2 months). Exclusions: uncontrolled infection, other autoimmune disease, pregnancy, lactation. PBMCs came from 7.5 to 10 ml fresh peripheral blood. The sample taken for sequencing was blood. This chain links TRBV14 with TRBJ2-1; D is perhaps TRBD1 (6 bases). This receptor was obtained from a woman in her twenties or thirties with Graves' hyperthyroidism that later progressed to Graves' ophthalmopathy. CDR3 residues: CASSYPGEYGNEQFF. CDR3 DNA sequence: TGTGCCAGCAGCTATCCAGGGGAGTACGGCAATGAGCAGTTCTTC. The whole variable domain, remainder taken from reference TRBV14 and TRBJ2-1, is EAGVTQFPSHSVIEKGQTVTLRCDPISGHDNLYWYRRVMGKEIKFLLHFVKESKQDESGMPNNRFLAERTGGTYSTLKVQPAELEDSGVYFCASSYPGEYGNEQFFGPGTRLTVL.